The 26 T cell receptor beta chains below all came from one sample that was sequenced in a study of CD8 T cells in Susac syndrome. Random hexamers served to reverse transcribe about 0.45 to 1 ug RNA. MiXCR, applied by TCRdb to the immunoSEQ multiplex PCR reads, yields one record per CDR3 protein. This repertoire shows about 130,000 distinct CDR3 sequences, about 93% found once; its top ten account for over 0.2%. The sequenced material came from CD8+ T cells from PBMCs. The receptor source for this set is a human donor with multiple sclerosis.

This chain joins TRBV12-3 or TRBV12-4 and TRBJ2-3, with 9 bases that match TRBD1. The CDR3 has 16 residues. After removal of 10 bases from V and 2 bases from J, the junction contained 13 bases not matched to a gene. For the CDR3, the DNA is TGTGCCACAGAACCGGGACAGGGATTTTTCACAGATACGCAGTATTTT. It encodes CATEPGQGFFTDTQYF.

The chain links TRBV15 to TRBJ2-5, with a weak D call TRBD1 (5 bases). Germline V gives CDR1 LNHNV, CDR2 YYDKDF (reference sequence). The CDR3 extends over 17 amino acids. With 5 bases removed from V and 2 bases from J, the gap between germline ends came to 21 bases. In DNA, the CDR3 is TGTGCCACCAGCCCAGCCGCCAACAGGAAAGGACAAGAGACCCAGTACTTC. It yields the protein CATSPAANRKGQETQYF.

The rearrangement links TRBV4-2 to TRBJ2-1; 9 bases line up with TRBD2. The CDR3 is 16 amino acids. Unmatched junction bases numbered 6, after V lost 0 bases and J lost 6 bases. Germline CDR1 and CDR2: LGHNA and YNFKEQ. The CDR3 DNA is TGTGCCAGCAGCCAAGAGGGAGCGGGAGGTAGCAATGAGCAGTTCTTC. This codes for CASSQEGAGGSNEQFF.

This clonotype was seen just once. The CDR3 protein is CASSQVDREGTIYF. The CDR3 nucleotides are TGCGCCAGCAGCCAGGTTGACAGGGAAGGCACCATATATTTT. The genes are TRBV4-3 and TRBJ1-3; the match to TRBD1 covers 7 bases. CDR1 and CDR2 from the germline V gene are LGHNA and YSLEER. The CDR3 spans 14 residues. Trimming removed 3 bases from V and 9 bases from J; junction bases left unmatched: 8.

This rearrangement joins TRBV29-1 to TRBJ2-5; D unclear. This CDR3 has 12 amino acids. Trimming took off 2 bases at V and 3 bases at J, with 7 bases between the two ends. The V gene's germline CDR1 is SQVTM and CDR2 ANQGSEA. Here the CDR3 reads CSVEFAEETQYF. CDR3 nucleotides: TGCAGCGTTGAATTTGCGGAAGAGACCCAGTACTTC.

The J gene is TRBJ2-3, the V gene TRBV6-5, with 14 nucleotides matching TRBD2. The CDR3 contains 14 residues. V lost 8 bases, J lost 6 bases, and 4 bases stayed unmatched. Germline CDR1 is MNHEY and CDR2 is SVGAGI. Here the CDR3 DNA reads TGTGCCAGCCGGACTAGCGGGAGGAGGGATACGCAGTATTTT. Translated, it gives CASRTSGRRDTQYF.

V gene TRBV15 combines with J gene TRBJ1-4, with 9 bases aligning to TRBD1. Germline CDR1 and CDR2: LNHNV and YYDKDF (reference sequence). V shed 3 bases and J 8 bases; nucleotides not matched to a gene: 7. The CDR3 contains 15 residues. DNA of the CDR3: TGTGCCACCAGCAGTAGACAGGGGGGGAAGGAAAAACTGTTTTTT. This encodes CATSSRQGGKEKLFF.

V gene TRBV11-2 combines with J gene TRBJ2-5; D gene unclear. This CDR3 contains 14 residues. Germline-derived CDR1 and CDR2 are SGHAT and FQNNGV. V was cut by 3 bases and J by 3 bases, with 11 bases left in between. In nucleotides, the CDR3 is TGTGCCAGCAGCTTGGGCCCAGGTGAAGAGACCCAGTACTTC. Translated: CASSLGPGEETQYF.

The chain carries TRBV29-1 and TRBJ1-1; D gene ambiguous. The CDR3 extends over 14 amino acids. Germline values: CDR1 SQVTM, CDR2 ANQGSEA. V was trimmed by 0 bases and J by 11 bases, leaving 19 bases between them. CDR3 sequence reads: CSVEDDLGAGGAFF. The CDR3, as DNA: TGCAGCGTTGAAGATGATCTAGGAGCCGGAGGGGCTTTCTTT.

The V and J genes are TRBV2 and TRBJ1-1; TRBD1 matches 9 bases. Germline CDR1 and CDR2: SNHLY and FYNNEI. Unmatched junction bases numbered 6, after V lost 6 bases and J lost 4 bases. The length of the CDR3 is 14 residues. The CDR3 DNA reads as TGTGCCAGCAGACCTGGACAGGGGATCACTGAAGCTTTCTTT. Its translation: CASRPGQGITEAFF.

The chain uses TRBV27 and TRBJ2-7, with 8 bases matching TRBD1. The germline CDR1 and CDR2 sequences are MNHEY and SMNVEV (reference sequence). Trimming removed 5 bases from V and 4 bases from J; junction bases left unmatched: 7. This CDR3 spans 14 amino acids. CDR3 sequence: CASSHRDRLYEQYF. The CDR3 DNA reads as TGTGCCAGCAGTCATCGGGACAGGCTTTACGAGCAGTACTTC.

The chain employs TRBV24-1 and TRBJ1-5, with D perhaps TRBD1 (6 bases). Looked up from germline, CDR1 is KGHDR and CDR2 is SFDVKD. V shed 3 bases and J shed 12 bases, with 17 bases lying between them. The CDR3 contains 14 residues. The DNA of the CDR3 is TGTGCCACCAGTGATACAAGGGAGGGGGAAGGCCAGCATTTT. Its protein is CATSDTREGEGQHF.

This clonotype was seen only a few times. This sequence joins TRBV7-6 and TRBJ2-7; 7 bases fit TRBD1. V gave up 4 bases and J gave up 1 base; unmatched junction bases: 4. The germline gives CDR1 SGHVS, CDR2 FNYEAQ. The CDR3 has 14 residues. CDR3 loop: CASSSRDSSYEQYF. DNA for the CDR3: TGTGCCAGCAGCTCCCGGGACAGTTCCTACGAGCAGTACTTC.

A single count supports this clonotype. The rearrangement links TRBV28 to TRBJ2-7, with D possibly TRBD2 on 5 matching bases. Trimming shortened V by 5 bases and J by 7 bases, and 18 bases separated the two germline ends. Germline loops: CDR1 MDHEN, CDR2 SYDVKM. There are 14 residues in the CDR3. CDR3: CASSPSRDLREQYF. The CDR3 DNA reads TGTGCCAGCAGTCCGTCGAGGGATTTGAGGGAGCAGTACTTC.

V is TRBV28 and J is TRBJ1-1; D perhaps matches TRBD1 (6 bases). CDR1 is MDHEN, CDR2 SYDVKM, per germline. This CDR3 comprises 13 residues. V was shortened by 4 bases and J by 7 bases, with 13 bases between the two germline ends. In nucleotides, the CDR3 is TGTGCCAGCAGTTGGGAAACAGGGTTTGAAGCTTTCTTT. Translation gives CASSWETGFEAFF.

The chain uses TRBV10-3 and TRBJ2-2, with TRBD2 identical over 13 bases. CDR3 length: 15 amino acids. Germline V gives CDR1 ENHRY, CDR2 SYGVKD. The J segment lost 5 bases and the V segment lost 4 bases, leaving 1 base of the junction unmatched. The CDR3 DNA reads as TGTGCCATCAGTGCGGGACTAGCGGGAACCGGGGAGCTGTTTTTT. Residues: CAISAGLAGTGELFF.

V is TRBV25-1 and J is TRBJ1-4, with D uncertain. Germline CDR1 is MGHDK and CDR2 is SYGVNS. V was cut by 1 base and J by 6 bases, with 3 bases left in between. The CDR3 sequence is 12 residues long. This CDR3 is CASSELDEKLFF. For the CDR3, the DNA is TGTGCCAGCAGTGAATTGGATGAAAAACTGTTTTTT.

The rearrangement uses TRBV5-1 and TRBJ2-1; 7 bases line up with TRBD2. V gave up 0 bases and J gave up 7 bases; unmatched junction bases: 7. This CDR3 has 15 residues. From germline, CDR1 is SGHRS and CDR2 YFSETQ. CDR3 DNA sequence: TGCGCCAGCAGCTTGGATAGCGGGCCCTTAAATGAGCAGTTCTTC. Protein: CASSLDSGPLNEQFF.

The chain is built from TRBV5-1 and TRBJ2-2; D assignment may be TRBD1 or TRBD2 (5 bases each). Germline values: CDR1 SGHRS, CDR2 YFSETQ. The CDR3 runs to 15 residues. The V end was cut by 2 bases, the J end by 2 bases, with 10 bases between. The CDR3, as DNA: TGCGCCAGCAGCTTCAGGGCGGGTAACACCGGGGAGCTGTTTTTT. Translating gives CASSFRAGNTGELFF.

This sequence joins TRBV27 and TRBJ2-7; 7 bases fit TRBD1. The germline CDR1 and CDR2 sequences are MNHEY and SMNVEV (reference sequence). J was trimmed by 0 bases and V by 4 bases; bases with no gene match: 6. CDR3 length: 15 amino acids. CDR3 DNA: TGTGCCAGCAGTTCGACAGGGAAAGCCTCCTACGAGCAGTACTTC. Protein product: CASSSTGKASYEQYF.

The CDR3 loop reads CASSFREGTDTQYF. Written as DNA, the CDR3 is TGTGCCAGCAGTTTCCGGGAAGGCACAGATACGCAGTATTTT. The chain uses TRBV27 and TRBJ2-3, with D tentatively TRBD2 (5 bases). Trimming took off 3 bases at V and 1 base at J, with 8 bases between the two ends. The CDR3 totals 14 residues. The germline V gene encodes CDR1 MNHEY and CDR2 SMNVEV (reference sequence).

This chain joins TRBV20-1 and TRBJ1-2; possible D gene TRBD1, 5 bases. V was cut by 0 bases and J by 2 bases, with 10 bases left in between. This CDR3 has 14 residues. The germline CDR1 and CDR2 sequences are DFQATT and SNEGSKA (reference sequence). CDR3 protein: CSARDLRGNYGYTF. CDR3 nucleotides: TGCAGTGCTAGAGATCTTCGGGGGAACTATGGCTACACCTTC.

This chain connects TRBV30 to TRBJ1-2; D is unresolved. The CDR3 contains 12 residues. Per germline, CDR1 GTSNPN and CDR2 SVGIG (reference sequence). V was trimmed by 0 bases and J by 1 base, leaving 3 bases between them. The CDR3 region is CAWSVINYGYTF. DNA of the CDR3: TGTGCCTGGAGTGTCATTAACTATGGCTACACCTTC.

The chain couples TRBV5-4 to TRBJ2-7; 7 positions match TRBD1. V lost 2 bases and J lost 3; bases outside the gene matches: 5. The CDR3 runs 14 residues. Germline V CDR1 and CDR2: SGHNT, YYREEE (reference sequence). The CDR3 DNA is TGTGCCAGCAGCTTCTCCGCAGGGGGCTACGAGCAGTACTTC. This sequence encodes CASSFSAGGYEQYF. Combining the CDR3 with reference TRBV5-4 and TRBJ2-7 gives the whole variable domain ETGVTQSPTHLIKTRGQQVTLRCSSQSGHNTVSWYQQALGQGPQFIFQYYREEENGRGNFPPRFSGLQFPNYSSELNVNALELDDSALYLCASSFSAGGYEQYFGPGTRLTVT.

The CDR3 spells CASSQGILSGVSYEQYF. The DNA of the CDR3 is TGTGCCAGCAGCCAAGGTATCCTTAGCGGAGTCTCCTACGAGCAGTACTTC. The J gene is TRBJ2-7, the V gene TRBV4-2; tentatively, D is TRBD2 (6 bases). Germline V CDR1 and CDR2: LGHNA, YNFKEQ. The V end was cut by 1 base, the J end by 0 bases, with 16 bases between. This CDR3 is 17 amino acids long.

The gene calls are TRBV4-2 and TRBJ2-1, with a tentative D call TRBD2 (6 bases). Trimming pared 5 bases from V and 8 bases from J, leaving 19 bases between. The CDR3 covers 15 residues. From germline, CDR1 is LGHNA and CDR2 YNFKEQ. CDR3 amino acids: CASSDVAREPDEQFF. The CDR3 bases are TGTGCCAGCAGCGACGTAGCCCGGGAGCCAGATGAGCAGTTCTTC.